This entry lists 9 T cell receptor beta chains sequenced from one sample in a study of lymphopenia after photon versus proton radiotherapy. Only in-frame clones appear in the TCRdb table, and some are missing; sequencing was by immunoSEQ multiplex PCR. The sample consists of 77,000 or so clones, about 86% of them appearing once. The sample was peripheral blood, taken from a patient treated with proton-based radiotherapy. All receptors derive from a man aged 60 to 69 with pancreatic cancer.

The genes are TRBV30 and TRBJ1-5; D possibly corresponds to TRBD1 (5 bases). Trimming pared 0 bases from V and 4 bases from J, leaving 7 bases between. Germline V CDR1 and CDR2: GTSNPN, SVGIG (reference sequence). The CDR3 sequence is 13 residues long. Here the CDR3 reads CAWSVNRNQPQHF. CDR3 DNA sequence: TGTGCCTGGAGTGTAAACAGGAATCAGCCCCAGCATTTT.

V and J are TRBV7-9 and TRBJ2-5; D is uncertain. CDR1 and CDR2 from the germline V gene are SEHNR and FQNEAQ (reference sequence). The V gene lost 4 bases and the J gene lost 1 base, with 16 bases spanning the gap. The CDR3 loop spans 16 amino acids. Written as DNA, the CDR3 is TGTGCCAGCAGCTCTATCCTGGGCAGTCGCCAAGAGACCCAGTACTTC. Translated: CASSSILGSRQETQYF. The full variable domain, in which reference TRBV7-9 and TRBJ2-5 provide the parts outside the CDR3, is DTGVSQNPRHKITKRGQNVTFRCDPISEHNRLYWYRQTLGQGPEFLTYFQNEAQLEKSRLLSDRFSAERPKGSFSTLEIQRTEQGDSAMYLCASSSILGSRQETQYFGPGTRLLVL.

V usage is TRBV18 and J usage is TRBJ1-4; TRBD1 might be the D (6 bases). Trimming shortened V by 1 base and J by 0 bases, and 6 bases separated the two germline ends. This CDR3 comprises 15 residues. Per the germline V gene, CDR1 is KGHSH and CDR2 is LQKENI. CDR3 sequence: CASSPRTATNEKLFF. The CDR3 DNA sequence: TGTGCCAGCTCACCACGGACAGCAACTAATGAAAAACTGTTTTTT.

The rearrangement links TRBV19 to TRBJ2-7, with 10 bases identical to TRBD1. V was clipped by 9 bases and J by 7 bases; unmatched bases: 15. This CDR3 has 15 amino acids. CDR1 is LNHDA, CDR2 SQIVND, per germline (reference sequence). CDR3 in DNA: TGTGCCAGCTCCCTTCGGGGACAGGGGTCTGGAGAGCAGTACTTC. It codes for CASSLRGQGSGEQYF.

The chain couples TRBV30 to TRBJ2-7; D is uncertain. This CDR3 has 14 amino acids. Germline CDR1 reads GTSNPN; CDR2 reads SVGIG (reference sequence). Trimming pared 1 base from V and 2 bases from J, leaving 12 bases between. CDR3 DNA: TGTGCCTGGAGTGAACAGAGCTCAGCCTACGAGCAGTACTTC. This gives the protein CAWSEQSSAYEQYF.

This clone has only one observation. V is TRBV28 and J is TRBJ2-2; a possible D gene is TRBD1 (7 bases). Germline values: CDR1 MDHEN, CDR2 SYDVKM. This CDR3 has 15 amino acids. Deletions cut 7 bases from V and 2 bases from J, with 14 bases between. The CDR3 loop reads CASTQGGLNTGELFF. Here the CDR3 DNA reads TGTGCCAGCACCCAGGGGGGATTAAACACCGGGGAGCTGTTTTTT.

The chain joins TRBV5-1 to TRBJ2-1; D is perhaps TRBD1 (6 bases). Germline V gene data show CDR1 as SGHRS and CDR2 as YFSETQ. V shed 0 bases and J shed 0 bases, with 22 bases lying between them. The CDR3 loop spans 20 amino acids. The CDR3 loop reads CASSLGTAVTRKLSYNEQFF. In DNA, the CDR3 is TGCGCCAGCAGCTTGGGGACAGCTGTTACCCGAAAACTCTCCTACAATGAGCAGTTCTTC.

A single count supports this clone. This rearrangement joins TRBV5-1 to TRBJ2-3; 7 positions match TRBD1. The V gene's germline CDR1 is SGHRS and CDR2 YFSETQ. The CDR3 consists of 15 residues. V was pared by 0 bases and J by 2 bases, with 3 bases of the junction left unmatched. The CDR3: CASSLGQGDTDTQYF. CDR3 coding DNA: TGCGCCAGCAGCTTGGGCCAGGGGGACACAGATACGCAGTATTTT.

The V and J genes are TRBV11-2 and TRBJ1-1, with TRBD1 identical over 8 bases. The V gene's germline CDR1 is SGHAT and CDR2 FQNNGV. V trimming: 3 bases; J trimming: 0 bases; junction bases outside the gene matches: 6. The CDR3 is made up of 16 amino acids. CDR3 residues: CASSFRTGYVNTEAFF. The CDR3, as DNA: TGTGCCAGCAGCTTTCGGACAGGGTATGTGAACACTGAAGCTTTCTTT.